This entry lists 5 T cell receptor beta chains sequenced from one sample in a study of blood T cell repertoires in COVID-19. This table comes from immunoSEQ multiplex PCR, and its TCRdb copy is limited to in-frame clones, with some not included. The sample holds about 300,000 clones, approximately 88% seen once. Sequencing was done on a sample of peripheral blood. The receptors derive from a young man with active or convalescent COVID-19.

V and J are TRBV4-3 and TRBJ1-1, with 8 bases lining up with TRBD1. CDR1 is LGHNA, CDR2 YSLEER, per germline. CDR3 length: 15 residues. V lost 4 bases and J lost 5; bases outside the gene matches: 9. CDR3 nucleotides: TGCGCCAGCAGCCGCCTAACAGGGGGTTTGACTGAAGCTTTCTTT. Encoded protein: CASSRLTGGLTEAFF.

The V call is TRBV7-8, the J call TRBJ1-2, with TRBD1 matching over 7 bases. The germline CDR1 and CDR2 sequences are SGHVS and FQNEAQ. Trimming cost V 6 bases and J 1 base; bases outside gene matches: 11. The CDR3 covers 16 residues. As DNA, the CDR3 is TGTGCCAGCAGACAAAGCGACAGGGACCTTAACTATGGCTACACCTTC. This gives the protein CASRQSDRDLNYGYTF.

This clone was counted a single time. The chain recombines TRBV9 with TRBJ1-2; 8 bases map to TRBD1. The germline V gene has CDR1 SGDLS and CDR2 YYNGEE. V dropped 6 bases and J dropped 3; count of bases not matched to a gene: 4. This CDR3 contains 13 residues. In nucleotides, the CDR3 is TGTGCCAGCAACCAGGGGGCAGACTATGGCTACACCTTC. It codes for CASNQGADYGYTF.

In DNA, the CDR3 is TGTGCCACAACATTTGCAGGGAAAGATCAGCCCCAGCATTTT. Its translation is CATTFAGKDQPQHF. The genes are TRBV5-4 and TRBJ1-5; possible D gene TRBD1, 5 bases. Trimming took 9 bases from V and 5 from J, leaving 18 bases between them. The germline CDR1 and CDR2 sequences are SGHNT and YYREEE (reference sequence). The CDR3 runs 14 residues.

The V gene is TRBV9, the J gene TRBJ1-3; D remains ambiguous. This CDR3 comprises 14 residues. Germline loops: CDR1 SGDLS, CDR2 YYNGEE. The V gene lost 1 base and the J gene lost 0 bases, with 5 bases spanning the gap. The CDR3, as DNA: TGTGCCAGCAGCGTATGGGCCTCTGGAAACACCATATATTTT. This encodes CASSVWASGNTIYF.